This T cell receptor (beta chain) is drawn from a study of siplizumab effects on memory and regulatory T cells. Per sample, some 10^5 TCR templates were assayed. Using immunoSEQ multiplex PCR, the repertoire was profiled, and TCRdb retains in-frame clones only, with some absent. Among some 97,000 clones listed, around 94% were seen once. The CDR3 sequence is 14 residues long. Germline V gene lookup returns CDR1 WNHNN and CDR2 SYGVQD (reference sequence). The TCR was taken from a human donor in good health. Input material: Tregs sorted from blood. The J gene is TRBJ2-5, the V gene TRBV10-1, with D tentatively TRBD2 (5 bases). Near its end, the DNA agrees better with TRBJ2-7, so the J call may be wrong. CDR3 bases: TGCGCCAGCAGTGAGGACTATTTGGGCTACGAGCAGTACTTC. This sequence encodes CASSEDYLGYEQYF.